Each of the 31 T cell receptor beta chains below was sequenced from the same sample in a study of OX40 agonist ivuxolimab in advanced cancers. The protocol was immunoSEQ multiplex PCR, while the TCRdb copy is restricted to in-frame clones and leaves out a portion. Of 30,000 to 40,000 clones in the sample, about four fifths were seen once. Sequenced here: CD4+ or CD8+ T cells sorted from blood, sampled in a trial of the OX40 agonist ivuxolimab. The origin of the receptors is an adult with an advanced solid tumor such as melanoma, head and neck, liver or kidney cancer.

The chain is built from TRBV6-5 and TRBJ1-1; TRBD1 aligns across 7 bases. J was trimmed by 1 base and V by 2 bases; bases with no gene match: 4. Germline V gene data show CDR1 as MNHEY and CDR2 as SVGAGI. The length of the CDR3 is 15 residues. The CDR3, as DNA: TGTGCCAGCAGTTACGGGGACAGATGGAACACTGAAGCTTTCTTT. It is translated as CASSYGDRWNTEAFF.

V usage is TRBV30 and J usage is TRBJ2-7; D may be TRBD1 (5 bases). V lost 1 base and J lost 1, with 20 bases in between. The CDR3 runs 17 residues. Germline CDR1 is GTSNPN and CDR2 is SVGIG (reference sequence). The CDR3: CAWSAIHSGFRSYEQYF. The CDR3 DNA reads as TGTGCCTGGAGTGCCATCCACTCAGGGTTCCGATCCTACGAGCAGTACTTC.

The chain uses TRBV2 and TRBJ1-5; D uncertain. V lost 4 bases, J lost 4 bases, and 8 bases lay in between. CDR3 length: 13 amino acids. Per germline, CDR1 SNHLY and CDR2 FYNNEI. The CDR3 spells CASSGGPNQPQHF. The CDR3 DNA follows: TGTGCCAGCAGTGGCGGACCAAATCAGCCCCAGCATTTT.

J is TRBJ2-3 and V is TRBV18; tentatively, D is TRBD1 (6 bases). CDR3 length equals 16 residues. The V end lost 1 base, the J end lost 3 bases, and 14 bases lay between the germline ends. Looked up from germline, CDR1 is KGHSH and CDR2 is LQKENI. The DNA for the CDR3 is TGTGCCAGCTCACCACGAAGGCCAGGGGCGACAGATACGCAGTATTTT. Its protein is CASSPRRPGATDTQYF.

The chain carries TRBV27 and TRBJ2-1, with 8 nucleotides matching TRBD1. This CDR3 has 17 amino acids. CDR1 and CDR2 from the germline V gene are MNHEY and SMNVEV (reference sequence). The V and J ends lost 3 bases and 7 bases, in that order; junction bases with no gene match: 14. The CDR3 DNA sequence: TGTGCCAGCAGTTTCTCCCGACAGGGGTGGTTTCGGAATGAGCAGTTCTTC. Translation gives CASSFSRQGWFRNEQFF.

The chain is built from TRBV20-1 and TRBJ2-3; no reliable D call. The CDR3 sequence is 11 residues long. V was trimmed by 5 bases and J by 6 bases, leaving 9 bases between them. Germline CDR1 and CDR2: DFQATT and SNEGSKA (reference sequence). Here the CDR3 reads CSAQVGDTQYF. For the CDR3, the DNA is TGCAGTGCTCAGGTGGGGGATACGCAGTATTTT.

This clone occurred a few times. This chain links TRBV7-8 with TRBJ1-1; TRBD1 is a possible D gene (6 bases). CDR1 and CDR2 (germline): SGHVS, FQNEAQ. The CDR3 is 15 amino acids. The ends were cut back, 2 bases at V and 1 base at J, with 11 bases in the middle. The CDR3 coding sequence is TGTGCCAGCAGCTTACGGGCAGGGGCGAACACTGAAGCTTTCTTT. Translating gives CASSLRAGANTEAFF.

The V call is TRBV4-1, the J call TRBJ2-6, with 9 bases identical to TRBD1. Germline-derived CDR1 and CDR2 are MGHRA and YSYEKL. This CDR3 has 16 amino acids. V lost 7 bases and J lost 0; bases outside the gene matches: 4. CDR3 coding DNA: TGCGCCAGCACCCGGGACAGGGACTCTGGGGCCAACGTCCTGACTTTC. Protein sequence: CASTRDRDSGANVLTF.

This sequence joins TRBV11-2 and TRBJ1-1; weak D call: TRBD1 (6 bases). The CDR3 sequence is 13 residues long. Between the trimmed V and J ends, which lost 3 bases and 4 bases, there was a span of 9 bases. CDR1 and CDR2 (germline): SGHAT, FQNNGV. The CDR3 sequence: CASSLDSLTEAFF. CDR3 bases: TGTGCCAGCAGCTTGGACAGTCTCACTGAAGCTTTCTTT.

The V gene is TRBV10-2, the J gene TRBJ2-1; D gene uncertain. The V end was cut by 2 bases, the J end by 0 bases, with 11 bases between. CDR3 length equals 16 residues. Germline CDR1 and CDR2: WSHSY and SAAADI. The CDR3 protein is CASSESWTSSYNEQFF. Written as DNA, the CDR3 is TGCGCCAGCAGTGAGAGCTGGACGAGCTCCTACAATGAGCAGTTCTTC.

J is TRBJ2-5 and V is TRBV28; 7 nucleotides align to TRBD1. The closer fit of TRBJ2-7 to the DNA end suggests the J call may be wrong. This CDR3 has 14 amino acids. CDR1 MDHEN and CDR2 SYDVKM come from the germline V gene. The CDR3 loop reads CASTVTGAAYEQYF. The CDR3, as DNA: TGTGCCAGCACTGTAACAGGGGCCGCCTACGAGCAGTACTTC.

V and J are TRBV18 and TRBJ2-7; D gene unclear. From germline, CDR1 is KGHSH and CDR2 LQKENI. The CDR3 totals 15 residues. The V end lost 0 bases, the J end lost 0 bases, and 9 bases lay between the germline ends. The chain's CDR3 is CASSPPPLSSYEQYF. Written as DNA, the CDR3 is TGTGCCAGCTCACCACCGCCCCTTTCCTCCTACGAGCAGTACTTC.

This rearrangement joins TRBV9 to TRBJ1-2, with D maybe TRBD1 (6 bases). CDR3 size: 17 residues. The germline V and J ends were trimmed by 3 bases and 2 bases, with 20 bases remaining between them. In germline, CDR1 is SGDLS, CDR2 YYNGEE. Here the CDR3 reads CASSAGSRRGGNYGYTF. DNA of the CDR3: TGTGCCAGCAGCGCCGGGTCCAGACGAGGGGGAAACTATGGCTACACCTTC.

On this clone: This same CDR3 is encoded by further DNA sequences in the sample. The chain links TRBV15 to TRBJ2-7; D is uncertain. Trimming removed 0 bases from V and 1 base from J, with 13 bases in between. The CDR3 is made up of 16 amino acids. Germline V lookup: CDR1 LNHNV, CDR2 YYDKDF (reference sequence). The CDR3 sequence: CATSRDYLAQSYEQYF. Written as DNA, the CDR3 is TGTGCCACCAGCAGAGATTATTTAGCCCAGTCCTACGAGCAGTACTTC.

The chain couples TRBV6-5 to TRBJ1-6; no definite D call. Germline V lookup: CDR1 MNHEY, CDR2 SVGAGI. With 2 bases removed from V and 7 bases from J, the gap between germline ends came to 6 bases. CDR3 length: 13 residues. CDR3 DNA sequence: TGTGCCAGCAGTTACGGGCAGAATTCACCCCTCCACTTT. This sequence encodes CASSYGQNSPLHF.

CDR3 sequence (DNA): TGTGCCAGCAGCTTGGAAGTTAACTATGGCTACACCTTC. Translating it yields CASSLEVNYGYTF. This sequence joins TRBV5-5 and TRBJ1-2; no reliable D call. From germline, CDR1 is SGHKS and CDR2 YYEKEE (reference sequence). V was cut by 0 bases and J by 1 base, with 4 bases left in between. This CDR3 is 13 amino acids long.

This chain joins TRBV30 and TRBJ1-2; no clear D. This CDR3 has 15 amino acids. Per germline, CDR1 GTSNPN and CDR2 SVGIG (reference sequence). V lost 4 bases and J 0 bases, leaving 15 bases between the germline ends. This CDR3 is CAWTNQKRANYGYTF. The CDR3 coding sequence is TGTGCCTGGACTAACCAAAAAAGAGCTAACTATGGCTACACCTTC.

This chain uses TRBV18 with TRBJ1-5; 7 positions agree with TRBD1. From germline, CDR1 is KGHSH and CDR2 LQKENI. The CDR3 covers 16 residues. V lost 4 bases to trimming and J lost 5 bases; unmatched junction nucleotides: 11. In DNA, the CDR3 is TGTGCCAGCTCACGACCGGGACAGTACCTGGATCAGCCCCAGCATTTT. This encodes CASSRPGQYLDQPQHF.

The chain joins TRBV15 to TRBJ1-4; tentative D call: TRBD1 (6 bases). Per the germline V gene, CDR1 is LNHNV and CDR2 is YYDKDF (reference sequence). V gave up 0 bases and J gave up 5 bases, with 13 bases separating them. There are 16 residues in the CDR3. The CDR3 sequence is CATSRDPGQINEKLFF. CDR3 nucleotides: TGTGCCACCAGCAGAGACCCCGGACAGATAAATGAAAAACTGTTTTTT.

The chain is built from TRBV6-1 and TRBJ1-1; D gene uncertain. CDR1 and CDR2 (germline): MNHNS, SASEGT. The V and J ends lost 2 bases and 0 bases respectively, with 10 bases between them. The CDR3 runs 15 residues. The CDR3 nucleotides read TGTGCCAGCAGTGAATGGAACAGTATGAACACTGAAGCTTTCTTT. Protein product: CASSEWNSMNTEAFF.

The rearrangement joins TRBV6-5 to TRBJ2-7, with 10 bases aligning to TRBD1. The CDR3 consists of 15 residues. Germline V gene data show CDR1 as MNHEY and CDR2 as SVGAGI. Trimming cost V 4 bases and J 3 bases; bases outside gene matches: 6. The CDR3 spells CASSFQRDRGYEQYF. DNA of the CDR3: TGTGCCAGCAGTTTCCAGCGGGACAGGGGCTACGAGCAGTACTTC.

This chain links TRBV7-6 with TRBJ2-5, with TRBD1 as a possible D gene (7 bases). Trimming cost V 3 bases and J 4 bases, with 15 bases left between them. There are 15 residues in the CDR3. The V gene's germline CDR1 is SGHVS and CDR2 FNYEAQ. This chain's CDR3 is CASSFAAGQRETQYF. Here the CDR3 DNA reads TGTGCCAGCAGCTTCGCCGCGGGACAGCGAGAGACCCAGTACTTC. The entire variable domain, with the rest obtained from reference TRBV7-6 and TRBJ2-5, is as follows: GAGVSQSPRYKVTKRGQDVALRCDPISGHVSLYWYRQALGQGPEFLTYFNYEAQQDKSGLPNDRFSAERPEGSISTLTIQRTEQRDSAMYRCASSFAAGQRETQYFGPGTRLLVL.

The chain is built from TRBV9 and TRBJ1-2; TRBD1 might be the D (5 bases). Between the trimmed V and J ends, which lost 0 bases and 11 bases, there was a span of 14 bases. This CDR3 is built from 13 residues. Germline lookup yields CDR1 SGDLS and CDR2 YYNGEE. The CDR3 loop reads CASSVVEGREYTF. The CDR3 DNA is TGTGCCAGCAGCGTAGTGGAGGGGCGGGAGTACACCTTC.

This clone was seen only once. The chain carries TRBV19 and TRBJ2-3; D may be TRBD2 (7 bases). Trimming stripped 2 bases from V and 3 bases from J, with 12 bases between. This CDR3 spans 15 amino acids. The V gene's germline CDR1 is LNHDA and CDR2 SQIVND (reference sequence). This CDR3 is CASSIRGARTDTQYF. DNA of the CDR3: TGTGCCAGTAGTATACGGGGGGCGAGGACAGATACGCAGTATTTT.

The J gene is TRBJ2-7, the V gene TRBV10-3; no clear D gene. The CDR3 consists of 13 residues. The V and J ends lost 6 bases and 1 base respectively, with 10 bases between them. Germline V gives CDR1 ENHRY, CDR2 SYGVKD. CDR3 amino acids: CAIRGRLSYEQYF. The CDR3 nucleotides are TGTGCCATCAGAGGACGGCTGTCCTACGAGCAGTACTTC.

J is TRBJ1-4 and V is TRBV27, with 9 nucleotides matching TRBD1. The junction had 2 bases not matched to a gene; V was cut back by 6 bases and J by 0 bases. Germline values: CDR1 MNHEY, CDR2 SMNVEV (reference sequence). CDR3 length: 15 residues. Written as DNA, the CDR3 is TGTGCCAGCAGGCGACAGGGGGCAACTAATGAAAAACTGTTTTTT. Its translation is CASRRQGATNEKLFF.

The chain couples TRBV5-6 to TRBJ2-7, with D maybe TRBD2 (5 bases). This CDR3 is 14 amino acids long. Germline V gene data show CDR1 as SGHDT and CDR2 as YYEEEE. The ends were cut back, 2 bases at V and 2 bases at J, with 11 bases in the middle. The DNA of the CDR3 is TGTGCCAGCAGCTTACGGACCGGGGCCTACGAGCAGTACTTC. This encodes CASSLRTGAYEQYF.

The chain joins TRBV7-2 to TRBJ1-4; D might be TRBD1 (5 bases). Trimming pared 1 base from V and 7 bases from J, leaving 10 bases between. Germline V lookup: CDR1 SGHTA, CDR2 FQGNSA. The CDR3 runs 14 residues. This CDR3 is CASSLDRTGEKLFF. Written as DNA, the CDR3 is TGTGCCAGCAGCTTAGATCGAACAGGTGAAAAACTGTTTTTT.

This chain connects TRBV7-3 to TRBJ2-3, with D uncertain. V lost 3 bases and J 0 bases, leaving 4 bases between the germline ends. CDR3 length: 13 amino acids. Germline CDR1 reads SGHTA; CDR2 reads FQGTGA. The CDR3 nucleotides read TGTGCCAGCAGCTTTGACAGCACAGATACGCAGTATTTT. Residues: CASSFDSTDTQYF.

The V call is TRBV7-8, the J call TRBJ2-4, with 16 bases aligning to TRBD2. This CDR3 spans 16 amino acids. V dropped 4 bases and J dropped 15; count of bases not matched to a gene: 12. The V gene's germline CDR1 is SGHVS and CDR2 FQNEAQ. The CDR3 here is CASSSTPGTSGRGWYF. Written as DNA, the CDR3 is TGTGCCAGCAGCTCAACCCCAGGGACTAGCGGGAGGGGGTGGTACTTC.

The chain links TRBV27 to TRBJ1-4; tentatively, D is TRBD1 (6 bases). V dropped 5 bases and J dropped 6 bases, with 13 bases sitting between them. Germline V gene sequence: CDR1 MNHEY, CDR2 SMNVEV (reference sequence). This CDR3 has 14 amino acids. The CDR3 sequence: CASSATGRHEKLFF. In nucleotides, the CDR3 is TGTGCCAGCAGTGCGACAGGCCGACATGAAAAACTGTTTTTT. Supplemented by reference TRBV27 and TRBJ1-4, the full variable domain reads EAQVTQNPRYLITVTGKKLTVTCSQNMNHEYMSWYRQDPGLGLRQIYYSMNVEVTDKGDVPEGYKVSRKEKRNFPLILESPSPNQTSLYFCASSATGRHEKLFFGSGTQLSVL.